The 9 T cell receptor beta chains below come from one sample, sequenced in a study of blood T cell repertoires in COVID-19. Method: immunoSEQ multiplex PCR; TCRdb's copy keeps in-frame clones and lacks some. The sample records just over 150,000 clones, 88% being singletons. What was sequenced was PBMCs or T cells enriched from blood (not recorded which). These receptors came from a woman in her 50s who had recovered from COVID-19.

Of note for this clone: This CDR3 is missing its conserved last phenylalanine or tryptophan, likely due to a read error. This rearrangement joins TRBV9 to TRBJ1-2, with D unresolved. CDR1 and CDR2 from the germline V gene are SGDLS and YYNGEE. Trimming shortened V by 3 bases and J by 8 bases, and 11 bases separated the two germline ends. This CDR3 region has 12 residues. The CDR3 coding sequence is TGTGCCAGCAGCGCAAGCATAGGAGGCTACACCCTC. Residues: CASSASIGGYTL.

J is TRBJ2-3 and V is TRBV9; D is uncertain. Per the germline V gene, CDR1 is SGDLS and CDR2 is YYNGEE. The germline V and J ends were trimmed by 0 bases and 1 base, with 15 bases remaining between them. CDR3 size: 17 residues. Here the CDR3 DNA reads TGTGCCAGCAGCGTAGTCCCAGTAGCCCATGGCACAGATACGCAGTATTTT. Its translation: CASSVVPVAHGTDTQYF.

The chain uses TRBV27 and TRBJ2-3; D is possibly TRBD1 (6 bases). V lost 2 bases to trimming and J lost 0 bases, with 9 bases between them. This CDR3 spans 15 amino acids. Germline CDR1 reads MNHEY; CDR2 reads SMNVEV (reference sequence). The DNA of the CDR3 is TGTGCCAGCAGTTTAAGACAGGTTAGCACAGATACGCAGTATTTT. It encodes CASSLRQVSTDTQYF.

CDR3 protein: CASGTSIAYNEQFF. The DNA for the CDR3 is TGTGCCAGCGGTACTAGTATAGCCTACAATGAGCAGTTCTTC. This chain uses TRBV11-3 with TRBJ2-1; tentative D call: TRBD2 (5 bases). V was cut by 8 bases and J by 2 bases, with 13 bases left in between. CDR1 and CDR2 (germline): SGHNT, YENEEA. The CDR3 is 14 residues long.

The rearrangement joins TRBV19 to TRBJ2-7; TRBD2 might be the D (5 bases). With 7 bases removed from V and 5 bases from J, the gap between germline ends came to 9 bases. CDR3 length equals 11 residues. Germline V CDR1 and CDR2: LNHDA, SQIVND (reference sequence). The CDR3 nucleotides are TGTGCCAGTACGGGGAGCCACGAGCAGTACTTC. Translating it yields CASTGSHEQYF.

This chain's CDR3 is CASSLDGSDYNEQFF. The CDR3 bases are TGTGCCAGCAGCTTGGATGGTAGCGATTACAATGAGCAGTTCTTC. The chain combines TRBV5-5 with TRBJ2-1, with D tentatively TRBD2 (5 bases). Trimming stripped 0 bases from V and 4 bases from J, with 11 bases between. Germline V lookup: CDR1 SGHKS, CDR2 YYEKEE (reference sequence). This CDR3 has 15 amino acids.

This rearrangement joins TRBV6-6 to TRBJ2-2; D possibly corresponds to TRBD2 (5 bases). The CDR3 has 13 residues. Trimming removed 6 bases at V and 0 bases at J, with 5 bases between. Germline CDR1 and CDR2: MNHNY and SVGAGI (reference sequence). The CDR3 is CASSGTNTGELFF. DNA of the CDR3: TGTGCCAGCAGCGGGACGAACACCGGGGAGCTGTTTTTT.

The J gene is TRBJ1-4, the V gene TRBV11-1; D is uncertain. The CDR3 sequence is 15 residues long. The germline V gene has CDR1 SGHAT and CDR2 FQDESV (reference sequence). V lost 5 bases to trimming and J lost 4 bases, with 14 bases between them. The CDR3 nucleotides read TGTGCCAGCAGCGCTTCGACGGGAGGTAATGAAAAACTGTTTTTT. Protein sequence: CASSASTGGNEKLFF.

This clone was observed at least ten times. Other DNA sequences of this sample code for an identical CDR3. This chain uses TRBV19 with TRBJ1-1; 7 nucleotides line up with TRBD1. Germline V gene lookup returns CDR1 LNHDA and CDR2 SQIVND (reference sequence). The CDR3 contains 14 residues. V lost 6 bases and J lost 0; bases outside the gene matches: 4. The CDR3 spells CASSPQGMNTEAFF. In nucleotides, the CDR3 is TGTGCCAGTAGCCCACAGGGGATGAACACTGAAGCTTTCTTT. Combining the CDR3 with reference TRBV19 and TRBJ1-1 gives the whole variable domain DGGITQSPKYLFRKEGQNVTLSCEQNLNHDAMYWYRQDPGQGLRLIYYSQIVNDFQKGDIAEGYSVSREKKESFPLTVTSAQKNPTAFYLCASSPQGMNTEAFFGQGTRLTVV.